These 19 T cell receptor beta chains were sequenced from one sample in a study of a mutant IDH1 vaccine in newly diagnosed glioma. These receptors' targets are unknown. Measured with immunoSEQ multiplex PCR; TCRdb has only the in-frame clones, and not every one. The sample carries approximately 28,000 clones, around four fifths recorded once. Time point reported: week 35, safety follow-up. Topical imiquimod accompanied each vaccine dose, which consisted of 300 ug of mutant IDH1 20-mer peptide. This sample comprised PBMCs, obtained from a glioma patient whose treatment included an IDH1 peptide vaccine. Receptors were obtained from a man aged 25-40 years with glioma.

The V and J genes are TRBV15 and TRBJ1-3; 9 nucleotides line up with TRBD1. Looked up from germline, CDR1 is LNHNV and CDR2 is YYDKDF (reference sequence). This CDR3 is built from 15 residues. V trimming: 5 bases; J trimming: 4 bases; junction bases outside the gene matches: 6. The CDR3 loop is CATSSRTGAGNTIYF. CDR3 nucleotide sequence: TGTGCCACCAGCTCTCGGACAGGGGCCGGAAACACCATATATTTT.

The chain couples TRBV7-2 to TRBJ1-6; D gene ambiguous. This CDR3 spans 14 amino acids. Trimming removed 5 bases from V and 6 bases from J, with 11 bases in between. Germline V lookup: CDR1 SGHTA, CDR2 FQGNSA. This CDR3 is CASSPRRSNSPLHF. DNA for the CDR3: TGTGCCAGCAGCCCCCGGCGGAGTAATTCACCCCTCCACTTT.

The rearrangement links TRBV4-1 to TRBJ2-7; D is unclear. Germline V gives CDR1 MGHRA, CDR2 YSYEKL. The CDR3 runs to 15 residues. Trimming stripped 0 bases from V and 4 bases from J, with 13 bases between. The CDR3 nucleotides read TGCGCCAGCAGCCAAGATAACGGGTTCAGGTACGAGCAGTACTTC. Translated: CASSQDNGFRYEQYF.

This rearrangement joins TRBV4-1 to TRBJ1-2, with D possibly being TRBD1 (5 bases). This CDR3 has 14 residues. Germline-derived CDR1 and CDR2 are MGHRA and YSYEKL. The germline V and J ends were trimmed by 6 bases and 0 bases, with 11 bases remaining between them. CDR3 nucleotide sequence: TGCGCCAGCAGTCCGACAGCAGCTAACTATGGCTACACCTTC. This sequence encodes CASSPTAANYGYTF.

The rearrangement uses TRBV18 and TRBJ1-1; unclear D gene. The CDR3 is 15 residues long. The germline V gene encodes CDR1 KGHSH and CDR2 LQKENI. Trimming left V 5 bases short and J 1 base short, with 14 bases between. The CDR3 loop is CASSYERSENTEAFF. In nucleotides, the CDR3 is TGTGCCAGCTCATACGAACGGTCTGAGAACACTGAAGCTTTCTTT. Combining the CDR3 with reference TRBV18 and TRBJ1-1 gives the whole variable domain NAGVMQNPRHLVRRRGQEARLRCSPMKGHSHVYWYRQLPEEGLKFMVYLQKENIIDESGMPKERFSAEFPKEGPSILRIQQVVRGDSAAYFCASSYERSENTEAFFGQGTRLTVV.

This rearrangement joins TRBV5-6 to TRBJ2-7; 11 bases align to TRBD1. Germline V CDR1 and CDR2: SGHDT, YYEEEE. This CDR3 is built from 17 residues. The V and J ends lost 4 bases and 7 bases, in that order; junction bases with no gene match: 16. CDR3 bases: TGTGCCAGCAGCCTGAGGACAGGGGGCGCGGGAGGCGAAGAGCAGTACTTC. It translates to CASSLRTGGAGGEEQYF. Full variable domain (remainder filled in from reference TRBV5-6 and TRBJ2-7): DAGVTQSPTHLIKTRGQQVTLRCSPKSGHDTVSWYQQALGQGPQFIFQYYEEEERQRGNFPDRFSGHQFPNYSSELNVNALLLGDSALYLCASSLRTGGAGGEEQYFGPGTRLTVT.

In nucleotides, the CDR3 is TGTGCCACCAGCGACGACTATGGCTACACCTTC. Its protein is CATSDDYGYTF. The rearrangement links TRBV15 to TRBJ1-2; D uncertain. CDR3 length: 11 amino acids. Germline V lookup: CDR1 LNHNV, CDR2 YYDKDF (reference sequence). Trimming shortened V by 5 bases and J by 3 bases, and 4 bases separated the two germline ends.

The chain has TRBV30 and TRBJ2-7; 8 nucleotides match TRBD1. This CDR3 has 14 amino acids. The V segment lost 4 bases and the J segment 1 base; nucleotides outside the gene matches: 6. Per germline, CDR1 GTSNPN and CDR2 SVGIG (reference sequence). The CDR3 region has the DNA TGTGCCTGGACCAGGGGGCGAGGGTCCTACGAGCAGTACTTC. This encodes CAWTRGRGSYEQYF.

The chain combines TRBV6-1 with TRBJ1-4, with D possibly TRBD1 on 6 matching bases. The germline V gene encodes CDR1 MNHNS and CDR2 SASEGT. The CDR3 consists of 15 residues. V gave up 1 base and J gave up 8 bases, with 14 bases separating them. The CDR3 sequence is CASSEDTGAWEKLFF. For the CDR3, the DNA is TGTGCCAGCAGTGAAGATACGGGGGCGTGGGAAAAACTGTTTTTT.

This clone was seen once. The junction and the germline gene differ at one end; a read error may be behind it. The chain recombines TRBV9 with TRBJ1-2, with D unresolved. Germline V gene sequence: CDR1 SGDLS, CDR2 YYNGEE. This CDR3 is 13 amino acids long. CDR3 protein: CASSDGDDYGYTF. DNA of the CDR3: TGTGCCAGTAGCGACGGGGATGACTATGGCTACACCTTC.

CDR3 sequence (DNA): TGTGCCAGCAGTAGGGCTGGCGAGCAGTACTTC. Its protein is CASSRAGEQYF. The chain combines TRBV6-1 with TRBJ2-7, with D unclear. V lost 5 bases and J 6 bases, leaving 8 bases between the germline ends. Looked up from germline, CDR1 is MNHNS and CDR2 is SASEGT. This CDR3 comprises 11 residues.

The chain uses TRBV15 and TRBJ2-4, with 7 bases aligning to TRBD1. CDR1 and CDR2 from the germline V gene are LNHNV and YYDKDF (reference sequence). Trimming at V came to 4 bases and at J to 4 bases, leaving 7 bases not matched to a gene. The CDR3 is 15 amino acids. CDR3: CATSIQPGQKNIQYF. The CDR3 DNA is TGTGCCACCAGCATACAGCCGGGACAGAAAAACATTCAGTACTTC. The full variable domain, in which reference TRBV15 and TRBJ2-4 provide the parts outside the CDR3, is DAMVIQNPRYQVTQFGKPVTLSCSQTLNHNVMYWYQQKSSQAPKLLFHYYDKDFNNEADTPDNFQSRRPNTSFCFLDIRSPGLGDTAMYLCATSIQPGQKNIQYFGAGTRLSVL.

The rearrangement joins TRBV27 to TRBJ2-1; the D is unclear. Germline V gene lookup returns CDR1 MNHEY and CDR2 SMNVEV (reference sequence). This CDR3 region has 15 residues. Trimming removed 5 bases at V and 0 bases at J, with 11 bases between. The CDR3 nucleotides read TGTGCCAGCAGTCCTCAGGCAGACTCCTACAATGAGCAGTTCTTC. This codes for CASSPQADSYNEQFF.

This chain connects TRBV19 to TRBJ1-5; D unresolved. V lost 8 bases and J lost 0, with 11 bases in between. This CDR3 is 14 amino acids long. Germline CDR1 LNHDA, CDR2 SQIVND (reference sequence). The CDR3: CASRGPYSNQPQHF. DNA for the CDR3: TGTGCCAGTCGAGGTCCTTATAGCAATCAGCCCCAGCATTTT. The full variable domain, completed using reference TRBV19 and TRBJ1-5, is DGGITQSPKYLFRKEGQNVTLSCEQNLNHDAMYWYRQDPGQGLRLIYYSQIVNDFQKGDIAEGYSVSREKKESFPLTVTSAQKNPTAFYLCASRGPYSNQPQHFGDGTRLSIL.

The chain recombines TRBV10-2 with TRBJ2-5; TRBD1 or TRBD2 may be the D gene (5 bases each). The end of the DNA aligns better with TRBJ2-7, so the J call may be wrong. In germline, CDR1 is WSHSY, CDR2 SAAADI. There are 15 residues in the CDR3. CDR3 DNA: TGCGCCAGCAAATCTCGGGGCTTTACCTCCTACGAGCAGTACTTC. Translated, it gives CASKSRGFTSYEQYF.

The chain recombines TRBV6-1 with TRBJ1-2; D gene unclear. The CDR3 is made up of 13 amino acids. V lost 6 bases and J lost 8, with 16 bases in between. CDR1 is MNHNS, CDR2 SASEGT, per germline. CDR3 coding DNA: TGTGCCAGCAGCGATGAACTATCGCGGGGCTACACCTTC. Translating gives CASSDELSRGYTF.

This clone was detected once. V gene TRBV2 combines with J gene TRBJ1-5; D not certain. This CDR3 has 12 residues. Per the germline V gene, CDR1 is SNHLY and CDR2 is FYNNEI. Deletions cut 8 bases from V and 1 base from J, with 6 bases between. The CDR3, as DNA: TGTGCCAGCGCGGGAAGCAATCAGCCCCAGCATTTT. It is translated as CASAGSNQPQHF.

This clone turned up a few times. Other DNA sequences in the sample encode the same CDR3. This sequence joins TRBV9 and TRBJ1-3; TRBD1 might be the D (5 bases). The length of the CDR3 is 14 residues. Germline loops: CDR1 SGDLS, CDR2 YYNGEE. V gave up 3 bases and J gave up 0 bases, with 7 bases separating them. The CDR3 loop is CASSDRSSGNTIYF. As DNA, the CDR3 is TGTGCCAGCAGCGACAGGAGCTCTGGAAACACCATATATTTT.

This chain connects TRBV2 to TRBJ1-1; TRBD1 might be the D (6 bases). Germline V gene sequence: CDR1 SNHLY, CDR2 FYNNEI. This CDR3 is built from 15 residues. The V end was cut by 0 bases, the J end by 1 base, with 9 bases between. CDR3 sequence (DNA): TGTGCCAGCAGTGAAGCTGGGACAACGAACACTGAAGCTTTCTTT. It codes for CASSEAGTTNTEAFF.